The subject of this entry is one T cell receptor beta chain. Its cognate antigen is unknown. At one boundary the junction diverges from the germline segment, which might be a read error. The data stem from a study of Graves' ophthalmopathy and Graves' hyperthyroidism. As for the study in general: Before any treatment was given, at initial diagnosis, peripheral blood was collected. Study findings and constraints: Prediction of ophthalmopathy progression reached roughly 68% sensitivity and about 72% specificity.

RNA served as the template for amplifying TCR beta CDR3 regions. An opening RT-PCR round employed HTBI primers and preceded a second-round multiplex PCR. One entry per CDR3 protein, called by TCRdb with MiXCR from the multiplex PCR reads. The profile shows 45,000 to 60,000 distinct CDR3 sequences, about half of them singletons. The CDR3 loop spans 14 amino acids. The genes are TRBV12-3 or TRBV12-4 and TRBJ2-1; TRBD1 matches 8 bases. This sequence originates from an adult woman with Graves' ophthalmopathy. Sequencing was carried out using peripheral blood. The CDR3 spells CASYIPTYPRQGSF. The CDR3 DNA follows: TGTGCCAGCTACATTCCTACCTATCCGAGACAGGGGTCCTTC.